This T cell receptor (beta chain) was recorded in a study of blood T cell repertoires in COVID-19. The CDR3 loop spans 15 amino acids. Trimming at V came to 7 bases and at J to 8 bases, leaving 12 bases not matched to a gene. Germline V CDR1 and CDR2: LNHDA, SQIVND (reference sequence). Sequenced by immunoSEQ multiplex PCR; TCRdb stores in-frame clones only, minus some. This table has around 250,000 clones, over 75% appearing once. The rearrangement joins TRBV19 to TRBJ2-4, with 9 nucleotides matching TRBD1. The source material was peripheral blood. The receptor comes from a human donor in a cohort sampled during active COVID-19. The CDR3 region is CASTYSGTGLDIQYF. The DNA for the CDR3 is TGTGCCAGTACTTATTCCGGGACAGGGTTGGACATTCAGTACTTC.